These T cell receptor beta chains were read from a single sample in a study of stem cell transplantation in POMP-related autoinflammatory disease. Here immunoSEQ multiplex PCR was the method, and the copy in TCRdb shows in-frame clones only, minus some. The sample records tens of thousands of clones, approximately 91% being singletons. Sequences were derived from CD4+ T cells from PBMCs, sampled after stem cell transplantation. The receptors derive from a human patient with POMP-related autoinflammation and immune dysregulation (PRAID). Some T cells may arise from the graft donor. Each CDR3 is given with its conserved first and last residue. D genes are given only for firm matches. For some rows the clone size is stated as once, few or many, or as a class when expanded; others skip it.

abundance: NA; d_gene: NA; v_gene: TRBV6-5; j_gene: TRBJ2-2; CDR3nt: TGTGCCAGCAGTTACTCACCGGGGGCGGGCGGGGAGCTGTTTTTT; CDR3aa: CASSYSPGAGGELFF
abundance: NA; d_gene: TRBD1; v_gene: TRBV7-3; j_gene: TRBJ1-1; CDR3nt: TGTGCCAGCAGCTTAAAAGGACAGGGAGGGACTGAAGCTTTCTTT; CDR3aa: CASSLKGQGGTEAFF
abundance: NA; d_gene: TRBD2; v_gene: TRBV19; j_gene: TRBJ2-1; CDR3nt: TGTGCCAGTAGTATTAGACTAGCGGGAGCAAATGAGCAGTTCTTC; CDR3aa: CASSIRLAGANEQFF
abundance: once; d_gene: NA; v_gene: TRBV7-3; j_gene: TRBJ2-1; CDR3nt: TGTGCCAGCAGCTCTCCTCGGGTGGCAGGGAAAGGGGGTTACAATGAGCAGTTCTTC; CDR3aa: CASSSPRVAGKGGYNEQFF
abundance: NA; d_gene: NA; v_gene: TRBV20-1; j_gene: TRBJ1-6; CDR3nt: TGCAGGGCCGCCGGGGATTCACCCCTCCACTTT; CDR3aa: CRAAGDSPLHF
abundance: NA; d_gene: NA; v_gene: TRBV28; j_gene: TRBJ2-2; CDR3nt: TGTGCCAGCAGGCAGGGATCGAACACCGGGGAGCTGTTTTTT; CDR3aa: CASRQGSNTGELFF
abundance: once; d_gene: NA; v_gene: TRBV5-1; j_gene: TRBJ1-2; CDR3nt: TGCGCCAGCAGCTTGGAACGGTGGTCTGGCTACACCTTC; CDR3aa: CASSLERWSGYTF
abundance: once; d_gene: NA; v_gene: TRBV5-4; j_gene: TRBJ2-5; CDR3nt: TGTGCCAGCAGCTTCGCCGGGGTCGAAGGAGAGACCCAGTACTTC; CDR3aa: CASSFAGVEGETQYF
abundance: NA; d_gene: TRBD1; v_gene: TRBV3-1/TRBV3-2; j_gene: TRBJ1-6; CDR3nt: TGTGCCAGCAGCCAAAAAAAAGGACAGGGGCTAATAAATTCACCCCTCCACTTT; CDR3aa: CASSQKKGQGLINSPLHF
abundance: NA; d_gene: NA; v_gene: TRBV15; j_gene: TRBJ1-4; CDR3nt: TGTGCCACCAGCAGGAACTACGATACAGGCGGGTCTAATGAAAAACTGTTTTTT; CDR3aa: CATSRNYDTGGSNEKLFF
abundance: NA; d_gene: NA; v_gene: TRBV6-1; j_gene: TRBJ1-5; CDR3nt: TGTGCCAGCAGTGTATCCGAAGGACCCGGGACCATGCCCCAGCATTTT; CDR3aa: CASSVSEGPGTMPQHF
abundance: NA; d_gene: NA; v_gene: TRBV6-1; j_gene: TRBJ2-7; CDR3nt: TGTGCCAGCAGTGAAGCGCCTAGGACGGCGCCTCTCTACGAGCAGTACTTC; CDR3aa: CASSEAPRTAPLYEQYF
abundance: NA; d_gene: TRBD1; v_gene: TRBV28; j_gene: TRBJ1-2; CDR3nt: TGTGCCAGCAGCAACAGGGGGCGCAGTGGCTACACCTTC; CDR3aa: CASSNRGRSGYTF
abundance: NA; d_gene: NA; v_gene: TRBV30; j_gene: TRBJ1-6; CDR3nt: TGTGCCTGCCGAATCGGCTCTTCGGGGGATTCACCCCTCCACTTT; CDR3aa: CACRIGSSGDSPLHF
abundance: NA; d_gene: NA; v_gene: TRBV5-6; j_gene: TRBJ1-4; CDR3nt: TGTGCCAGCAGCTTGGGGGCTTATAATGAAAAACTGTTTTTT; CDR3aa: CASSLGAYNEKLFF
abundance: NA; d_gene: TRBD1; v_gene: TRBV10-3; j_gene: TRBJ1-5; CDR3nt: TGTGCCATCGGGGACAGGGACAATCAGCCCCAGCATTTT; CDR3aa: CAIGDRDNQPQHF
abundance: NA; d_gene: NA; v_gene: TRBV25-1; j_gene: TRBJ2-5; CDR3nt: TGTGCCAGCAGTGAGTCGGGGAGAGGGTGGCAAGAGACCCAGTACTTC; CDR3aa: CASSESGRGWQETQYF
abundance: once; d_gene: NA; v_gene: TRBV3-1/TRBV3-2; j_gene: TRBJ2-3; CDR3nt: TGTGCCAGCAGCCGCATGAGGACCTTCACAGATACGCAGTATTTT; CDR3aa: CASSRMRTFTDTQYF
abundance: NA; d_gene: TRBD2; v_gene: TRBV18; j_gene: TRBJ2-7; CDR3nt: TGTGCCAGCTCACCATGGGAGGGGACGGGCGAGCAGTACTTC; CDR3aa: CASSPWEGTGEQYF
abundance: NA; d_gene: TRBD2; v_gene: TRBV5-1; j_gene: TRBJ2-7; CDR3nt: TGCGCCAGCAGCTTGTACCCCGGGACTAAGGTGGCATACGAGCAGTACTTC; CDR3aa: CASSLYPGTKVAYEQYF
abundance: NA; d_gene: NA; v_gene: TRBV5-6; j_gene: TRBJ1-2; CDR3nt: TGTGCCAGCAGCTTAGTTGATAGGGGAGGCTATGGCTACACCTTC; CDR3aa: CASSLVDRGGYGYTF
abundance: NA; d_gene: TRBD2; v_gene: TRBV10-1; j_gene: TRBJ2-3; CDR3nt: TGCGCCAGCAGTCCCTTCAGCGGGAGTATGCAGTATTTT; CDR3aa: CASSPFSGSMQYF
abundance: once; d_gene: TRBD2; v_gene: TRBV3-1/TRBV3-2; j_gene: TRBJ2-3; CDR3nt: TGTGCCAGCAGCTTGCCGGGGACTAGCGGATACACAGATACGCAGTATTTT; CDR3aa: CASSLPGTSGYTDTQYF
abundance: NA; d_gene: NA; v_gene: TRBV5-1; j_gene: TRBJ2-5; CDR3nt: TGCGCCAGCAGCAAGGAGGGACAGAATGAAGAGACCCAGTACTTC; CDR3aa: CASSKEGQNEETQYF
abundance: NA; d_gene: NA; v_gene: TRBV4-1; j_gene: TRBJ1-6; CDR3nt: TGCGCCAGCAGCCAAGGTATACAGAGATCCTATAATTCACCCCTCCACTTT; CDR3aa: CASSQGIQRSYNSPLHF